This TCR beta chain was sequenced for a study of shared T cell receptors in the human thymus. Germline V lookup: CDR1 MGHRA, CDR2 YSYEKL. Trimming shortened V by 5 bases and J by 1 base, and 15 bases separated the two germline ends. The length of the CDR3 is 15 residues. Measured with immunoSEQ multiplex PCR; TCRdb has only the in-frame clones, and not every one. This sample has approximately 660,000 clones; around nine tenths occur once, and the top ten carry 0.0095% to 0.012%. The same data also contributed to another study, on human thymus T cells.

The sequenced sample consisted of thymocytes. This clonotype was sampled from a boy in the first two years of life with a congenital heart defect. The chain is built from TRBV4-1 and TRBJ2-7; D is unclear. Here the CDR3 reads CASSNSGLTSYEQYF. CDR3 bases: TGCGCCAGCAGCAATAGTGGGCTCACGTCCTACGAGCAGTACTTC.